This section outlines one T cell receptor beta chain sequence together with its context. Repertoires were generated with immunoSEQ multiplex PCR, while TCRdb's copy carries only in-frame clones and drops some. The table records about 73,000 clones, about 86% of them present only once. Researchers took blood at baseline, on cycle 4 day 1, and on cycle 7 day 1. This sample was included in a study of OX40 agonist ivuxolimab in advanced cancers. At the level of the study: Hepatocellular carcinoma, melanoma, renal cell or head and neck cancer affected the dose-escalation patients. Among those enrolled, mean age was roughly 62 years (range about 23 to 85) and 75% to 85% were male. Past anti-PD-1, anti-PD-L1 or anti-CTLA-4 therapy was accepted, and approximately 40% had received some.

Per the germline V gene, CDR1 is MDHEN and CDR2 is SYDVKM. Trimming stripped 7 bases from V and 8 bases from J, with 24 bases between. This CDR3 contains 17 residues. The chain is built from TRBV28 and TRBJ1-6; no clear D gene. Specimen: CD4+ or CD8+ T cells sorted from blood, collected in a trial of the OX40 agonist ivuxolimab. This receptor was obtained from an adult with an advanced solid tumor such as melanoma, head and neck, liver or kidney cancer. CDR3 nucleotides: TGTGCCAGCACCCCCGAGCGCGGTGGGGTATCGCATTCACCCCTCCACTTT. It yields the protein CASTPERGGVSHSPLHF.